Listed here is a single T cell receptor (beta chain). Its cognate antigen has yet to be identified. Base qualities are not at hand, and no much larger clone is one base apart. This sample is part of a study of cytomegalovirus exposure and HLA in healthy donors (dated by TCRdb to about 2017). About the full investigation: In an earlier analysis of roughly 500 of the donors, about 260 Gb of sequence data and 100 million or so unique TCR beta sequences from roughly 190 million T cells were reported. Every discovery cohort repertoire had been produced on one sequencing platform. An earlier analysis of more than 450 of the donors used high-throughput TCR beta sequencing to judge whether each TCR beta V gene segment behaved as functional or pseudogenic. Roughly 5 DR-DQ haplotypes were handled as single units for association and clustering because linkage in the cohort was strong. High-throughput TCR immunosequencing, statistical association of individual TCRs with disease status, and machine learning were combined to predict cytomegalovirus infection status. The study profiled the T cell repertoires of some 610 subjects by immunosequencing and related them to cytomegalovirus serostatus. A separate validation cohort of roughly 110 different subjects was used in addition to the 666-subject first cohort. HLA typing covered class I and class II loci at four-digit resolution. A later genetic analysis used genome-wide SNP genotypes for about 60% of the roughly 700 donors, treating that subset as a discovery cohort. To study patterns of TCR occurrence, a later analysis re-analyzed previously published TCR beta repertoires from 700 or so donors and added high-resolution HLA genotyping. The aim of the study was to test whether cataloging public T cell receptors could identify signatures of past pathogen exposure. The later analysis used no new phenotypic data to find candidate immune exposures, relying instead on TCR beta sequences and their occurrence across donors. Donor age, sex, ethnicity and CMV serostatus were compiled together with the repertoire data. Among the roughly 400 genotyped donors, under 90% belonged to the genetic ancestry cluster associated with self-reported Caucasian donors. Typing coverage differed by locus: A, B, C, DRB1 and DQB1 were typed in roughly 629-640 donors, DQA1 in approximately 520, DPA1 in around 580, and DPB1 in just under 480. Among over 350 genotyped donors of the cohort, an average of around 240,000 unique TCR beta nucleotide sequences were sequenced per donor, 15% to 20% of them non-productive. An early release covering about 600 HLA-typed donors comprised approximately 290 gigabases of sequencing data and 65 million to 100 million unique TCR sequences.

The cohort consisted of 670 or so healthy bone marrow donors. At the time of sampling, all cohort members were nominally healthy, though unrecorded immune exposures were likely present. The donor was CMV seropositive and was included in the group of 250 to 300 seropositive cohort members. Each donor provided a peripheral blood sample, and peripheral blood mononuclear cells were used for TCR beta sequencing. Genomic DNA extraction from the blood cell samples was performed with the Qiagen DNeasy Blood Extraction Kit. Per the germline V gene, MNHNS is the CDR1 and SASEGT is the CDR2. The CDR3 covers 13 residues, taking in both the cysteine and the phenylalanine. The only DNA kept is the CDR3, 39 bases in frame from the first base. Here is what the overall study found, with its caveats: In an earlier analysis of under 600 of the donors, most TCR beta V segments were observed in productive rearrangements about 90% or about 30% of the time, broadly matching IMGT annotations. According to a later analysis, parvovirus B19, influenza, CMV and Epstein-Barr virus appeared linked to several top co-occurrence clusters. Immune exposure information for the cohort was limited to CMV serostatus. Most TCR sequences were observed very rarely across donors, whereas some public TCRs were present in many individuals. The authors suggested that the approach could potentially be generalized to other disease states and immunological phenotypes. A later analysis found that TCR association rates varied across HLA loci, with DRB1 alleles showing the most associated TCRs and HLA-C alleles the fewest. In a later analysis, HLA-associated TCR beta chains were found to be more clonally expanded and to have lower generation probabilities than equally common non-associated chains. HLA typing was unavailable for some donors at each locus, so association tests used only the typed subset. A few of the identified cytomegalovirus-associated TCR beta chains were confirmed in vitro to be specific for cytomegalovirus antigens. A cluster of highly shared sequence variants was judged likely to represent a technical artifact of the sequencing pipeline. Most CMV-associated TCR beta chains appeared to be HLA-restricted in a later analysis, and the HLA associations seemed to be driven largely by CMV exposure. A total of 164 TCR beta chains were listed by the study as associated with cytomegalovirus. According to a later genetic analysis, donors in an Asian-associated ancestry cluster had fewer N-insertions in productive TCRs than the approximately 610-donor mean. Linkage disequilibrium might explain the correlated functional status among segregating V segments, but an unknown experimental factor could not be excluded. Only TCR beta chains were sequenced in this cohort, and the absence of alpha or paired-chain data limited detectable features. Presence/absence analyses assumed roughly uniform sequencing depth across donors, an assumption that may not hold. An association between a missense DCLRE1C variant and V-gene and J-gene trimming of TCR beta chains was found in a later genetic analysis and replicated in an independent cohort. At a false discovery rate of 0.05, a later analysis linked around 17,000 TCR beta sequences to specific HLA alleles. A further reported finding was that TCR beta sequences accurately predicted the HLA-A and HLA-B alleles for most subjects in the first cohort. Assigning TCR associations to individual alleles was difficult when HLA alleles, especially DR and DQ, strongly co-occurred. In both the original and validation cohorts, the classifier was reported to diagnose cytomegalovirus status with high specificity and sensitivity. Some IMGT-functional V segments, including TRBV6-2 and TRBV6-3, could not be distinguished by the 87-base-pair reads and were therefore excluded. Because counts were too low, about 15 rarely observed V segments, including chromosome 9 orphons, were left out of the earlier analysis of several hundred of the donors.

Library method: the immunoSEQ multiplex PCR assay. The multiplex PCR relied on a mix of 60 forward primers for TCR Vbeta segments and 13 reverse primers for TCR Jbeta segments. The CDR3 region of rearranged TCR beta genes was amplified from genomic DNA by a multiplex PCR assay. On the Illumina HiSeq System, the amplified TCR beta libraries were sequenced as 87-base-pair reads. Regarding the original processing steps: A later analysis counted about 82 million unique TCR beta chains across the 550 to 750 repertoires, and around 9.9 million of these chains were shared by at least two donors. A nearest-neighbor algorithm error-corrected the raw reads and collapsed the reads into unique sequences, merging closely related sequences to remove PCR and sequencing errors. V, D and J gene segments were assigned by aligning CDR3 sequences to IMGT reference sequences. For a sequence to be retained, a match of at least six nucleotides was required to both a V gene segment and a J gene segment. Rearrangements were classified as productive when the CDR3 lacked stop codons and remained in frame with V and J, and all other rearrangements were classified as non-productive. Following IMGT convention, CDR3 was defined as the stretch from the second conserved V-encoded cysteine to the conserved J-encoded phenylalanine. In an earlier analysis of just under 600 of the donors, sequences lacking an unambiguous match to a single V gene segment were excluded. In an earlier analysis of roughly 500 of the donors, V segments were called functional above 56.7% productive rearrangements and were called segregating when the between-donor standard deviation exceeded 5%. To diagnose cytomegalovirus status from the catalog of TCR beta chain sequences, a statistical classification framework was built. A later analysis assigned V and J genes by comparing TCR nucleotide sequences with IMGT/GENE-DB human TR gene sequences. The TCRdist pipeline was used in a later analysis to assign CDR3 sequences and most-parsimonious VDJ recombination scenarios. In a later analysis, each TCR beta chain was defined by its CDR3 amino acid sequence together with its V-gene family, and reads lacking a unique V-gene family were excluded. As a way to deal with suspected cross-contamination and a sequencing artifact, a later analysis dropped approximately 570 nucleotide sequences that were highly shared and had low generation probability. For each public chain, a later analysis derived a clonal expansion index from normalized ranks of inferred template counts within each repertoire. A later analysis computed generation probabilities with a VDJ recombination model fitted to out-of-frame rearrangements, and checked the results against IGoR. Hypergeometric tests were used in a later analysis to score TCR-TCR, TCR-HLA and TCR-CMV co-occurrence, with a repertoire-size bias correction applied to the TCR pairs. False discovery rates were estimated in a later analysis by permuting HLA or CMV assignments 20 times. A later analysis grouped co-occurring TCRs with DBSCAN, adding TCRdist sequence similarity when clustering within HLA-allele-positive subsets. Repertoires with fewer than 30,000 or more than 120,000 public chains, plus five repertoires with anomalous nucleotide sharing, were excluded from co-occurrence clustering. What TCRdb holds here is the immuneACCESS table cut down to in-frame rearrangements. Part of the clones is not present; checked against another copy, under half of the missing clones reflect an unresolved V gene, and the others are unexplained. The D gene and trimming were derived from the DNA, and the V and J assignments and clone size from that table. This sample is represented by some 100,000 clones; approximately 81% of them were singletons. Around 3% of the sample is in the top ten clones.

The sequenced material came from PBMCs. This receptor was obtained from a male donor in good health and CMV-seropositive. The chain is encoded by TRBV6-1 joined to TRBJ1-1, with TRBD1 as a weak D call on 5 bases. The nucleotides read TGTGAGGATAGGGGTTTCTCGAACACTGAAGCTTTCTTT. Its translation is CEDRGFSNTEAFF.